A selection of T cell receptor beta chains follows, all from one sample in a study of blood T cell repertoires in COVID-19. Measured with immunoSEQ multiplex PCR; TCRdb has only the in-frame clones, and not every one. The sample lists about 200,000 clones; roughly 90% were seen once. Sequenced input: PBMCs or T cells enriched from blood (not recorded which). These receptors were collected from a woman aged 30 to 39 who had recovered from COVID-19. The CDR3 runs from the conserved cysteine through the conserved F or W. The D gene is left open where the match is weak. Expanded clones get a size class; other rows say once, few or many, or leave the size out.

v_call,clone_size,j_call,d_call,cdr3_aa,cdr3_nt
TRBV29-1,NA,TRBJ2-1,NA,CSVGRDGSYNEQFF,TGCAGCGTCGGGCGGGACGGTTCCTACAATGAGCAGTTCTTC
TRBV5-1,few,TRBJ1-1,TRBD1,CASSLGQGETEAFF,TGCGCCAGCAGCTTGGGACAGGGGGAAACTGAAGCTTTCTTT
TRBV28,NA,TRBJ1-1,NA,CASSLGVSEAFF,TGTGCCAGCAGTTTAGGAGTCTCTGAAGCTTTCTTT
TRBV7-3,NA,TRBJ2-1,TRBD2,CASSLGLAGGWVYNEQFF,TGTGCCAGCAGCTTAGGTCTAGCGGGAGGATGGGTCTACAATGAGCAGTTCTTC
TRBV27,NA,TRBJ1-4,NA,CASSLRGLLNEKLFF,TGTGCCAGCAGCTTAAGGGGTCTGCTTAATGAAAAACTGTTTTTT
TRBV6-2/TRBV6-3,few,TRBJ1-2,TRBD1,CASSYRGQVEGYTF,TGTGCCAGCAGTTACCGCGGACAGGTCGAGGGCTACACCTTC
TRBV5-5,NA,TRBJ1-2,NA,CASSPDRLANYGYTF,TGTGCCAGCAGCCCCGACAGATTAGCTAACTATGGCTACACCTTC
TRBV2,NA,TRBJ1-1,NA,CASSESIQGWNTEAFF,TGTGCCAGCAGTGAATCGATCCAGGGCTGGAACACTGAAGCTTTCTTT
TRBV30,NA,TRBJ1-3,NA,CAWSPPRAVGNTIYF,TGTGCCTGGAGTCCCCCGCGGGCTGTTGGAAACACCATATATTTT
TRBV12-5,NA,TRBJ1-6,TRBD1,CASGLGQGANSPLHF,TGTGCTAGTGGTTTGGGACAGGGGGCGAACTCACCCCTCCACTTT
TRBV7-9,NA,TRBJ1-2,NA,CASSLVGSPLGYTF,TGTGCCAGCAGCTTAGTGGGCAGTCCCCTCGGCTACACCTTC
TRBV9,NA,TRBJ1-3,NA,CASSVGSNSGNTIYF,TGTGCCAGCAGCGTAGGCAGTAACTCTGGAAACACCATATATTTT
TRBV18,few,TRBJ1-1,NA,CASSPQGMNTEAFF,TGTGCCAGCTCACCCCAGGGAATGAACACTGAAGCTTTCTTT
TRBV7-9,NA,TRBJ2-3,NA,CASSPWGDASTDTQYF,TGTGCCAGCAGCCCCTGGGGGGACGCAAGCACAGATACGCAGTATTTT
TRBV27,NA,TRBJ1-2,TRBD1,CASSSAIGTGKRGYTF,TGTGCCAGCAGTTCAGCAATCGGGACAGGGAAACGAGGCTACACCTTC
TRBV27,few,TRBJ2-5,NA,CASSASGTMETQYF,TGTGCCAGCAGTGCGTCCGGCACTATGGAGACCCAGTACTTC
TRBV7-9,NA,TRBJ2-5,TRBD1,CASSLQGAGETQYF,TGTGCCAGCAGCTTGCAGGGGGCTGGGGAGACCCAGTACTTC
TRBV7-9,NA,TRBJ2-7,NA,CASSLARGHSYEQYF,TGTGCCAGCAGCTTAGCTAGGGGCCACTCCTACGAGCAGTACTTC
TRBV9,NA,TRBJ1-2,NA,CASSVGPGWGYTF,TGTGCCAGCAGCGTAGGTCCGGGGTGGGGCTACACCTTC
TRBV25-1,NA,TRBJ2-4,NA,CASSELTKNIQYF,TGTGCCAGCAGTGAATTAACAAAAAACATTCAGTACTTC
TRBV19,NA,TRBJ1-1,TRBD1,CASRTGDLNTEAFF,TGTGCCAGTAGAACAGGGGACTTGAACACTGAAGCTTTCTTT
TRBV14,NA,TRBJ2-7,TRBD2,CASSQGQTSGSMAAYEQYF,TGTGCCAGCAGCCAAGGTCAAACTAGCGGGAGTATGGCTGCCTACGAGCAGTACTTC
TRBV9,NA,TRBJ2-1,TRBD1,CASSASRGSYNEQFF,TGTGCCAGCAGCGCTTCCAGGGGGAGCTACAATGAGCAGTTCTTC
TRBV6-6,few,TRBJ1-3,TRBD1,CASSPVPGQGAPSSGNTIYF,TGTGCCAGCAGTCCGGTCCCGGGACAGGGGGCGCCTAGCTCTGGAAACACCATATATTTT
TRBV6-5,NA,TRBJ1-6,NA,CASSYGAAPNSPLHF,TGTGCCAGCAGTTACGGGGCAGCGCCAAATTCACCCCTCCACTTT
TRBV5-6,once,TRBJ2-7,TRBD2,CASSFPTSGGFEQYF,TGTGCCAGCAGCTTCCCGACTAGCGGGGGCTTTGAGCAGTACTTC
TRBV15,NA,TRBJ1-1,NA,CATSRSRANTEAFF,TGTGCCACCAGCAGGTCCCGCGCGAACACTGAAGCTTTCTTT
TRBV2,NA,TRBJ1-4,NA,CASNYRAYGGEKLFF,TGTGCCAGCAATTACAGGGCATATGGGGGTGAAAAACTGTTTTTT
TRBV4-1,NA,TRBJ2-3,NA,CASSQETGPIADTQYF,TGCGCCAGCAGCCAAGAAACAGGGCCCATCGCGGATACGCAGTATTTT
TRBV6-4,NA,TRBJ2-3,NA,CASLKTPGSTDTQYF,TGTGCAAGCCTCAAGACCCCAGGGAGCACAGATACGCAGTATTTT
TRBV28,once,TRBJ1-2,TRBD1,CASSLLTGGGYGYTF,TGTGCCAGCAGTTTATTGACAGGGGGCGGCTATGGCTACACCTTC
TRBV6-5,NA,TRBJ1-2,TRBD1,CAILDRAGGNYGYTF,TGTGCCATTCTGGACAGGGCAGGGGGTAACTATGGCTACACCTTC
TRBV27,NA,TRBJ1-2,NA,CASSPLGGVGYGYTF,TGTGCCAGCAGCCCCCTGGGGGGGGTGGGCTATGGCTACACCTTC
TRBV11-1,NA,TRBJ2-1,TRBD2,CASSLVGLGVIVEQFF,TGTGCCAGCAGCTTAGTGGGACTAGGAGTAATTGTTGAGCAGTTCTTC
TRBV30,NA,TRBJ2-7,TRBD2,CAWGGLAAYEQYF,TGTGCCTGGGGGGGACTAGCGGCCTACGAGCAGTACTTC
TRBV9,NA,TRBJ2-1,TRBD2,CASSVSRTSGGYNEQFF,TGTGCCAGCAGCGTCTCCCGGACTAGCGGGGGGTACAATGAGCAGTTCTTC
TRBV6-5,NA,TRBJ1-1,NA,CASSRGGENTEAFF,TGTGCCAGCAGTCGTGGGGGGGAGAACACTGAAGCTTTCTTT
TRBV4-2,NA,TRBJ1-4,NA,CASSQEAGQNEKLFF,TGTGCCAGCAGCCAAGAGGCGGGTCAGAATGAAAAACTGTTTTTT
TRBV2,many,TRBJ1-2,TRBD1,CASSAPGDRGGYTF,TGTGCCAGCAGCGCCCCAGGGGACAGGGGAGGCTACACCTTC
TRBV27,NA,TRBJ1-2,TRBD1,CASAFLDREKAGYTF,TGTGCCAGCGCCTTCTTGGACAGGGAGAAAGCTGGCTACACCTTC
TRBV30,NA,TRBJ2-7,NA,CAWTPGTPLHEQYF,TGTGCCTGGACCCCCGGGACTCCCTTACACGAGCAGTACTTC
TRBV5-4,few,TRBJ1-1,NA,CASSLRPGMDTEAFF,TGTGCCAGCAGCTTGCGACCAGGGATGGACACTGAAGCTTTCTTT
TRBV4-1,NA,TRBJ2-7,NA,CASSQGPGTYEQYF,TGCGCCAGCAGCCAAGGCCCAGGGACCTACGAGCAGTACTTC
TRBV11-3,NA,TRBJ1-2,NA,CASSSTANYGYTF,TGTGCCAGCAGCTCGACAGCGAACTATGGCTACACCTTC
TRBV15,few,TRBJ1-5,TRBD1,CATSREGQSGNQPQHF,TGTGCCACCAGCAGGGAGGGACAGTCGGGCAATCAGCCCCAGCATTTT
TRBV11-2,NA,TRBJ1-6,NA,CASSDFSPLHF,TGTGCCAGCAGCGACTTCTCACCCCTCCACTTT
TRBV20-1,NA,TRBJ1-1,TRBD1,CSASGPGQTEAFF,TGCAGTGCTAGTGGTCCGGGACAGACTGAAGCTTTCTTT
TRBV7-2,once,TRBJ2-7,NA,CASSPGLTLSYEQYF,TGTGCCAGCAGCCCAGGACTAACCCTCTCCTACGAGCAGTACTTC
TRBV5-1,NA,TRBJ2-3,TRBD2,CASSATSEDTQYF,TGCGCCAGCAGCGCGACTAGCGAAGATACGCAGTATTTT
TRBV2,few,TRBJ1-5,NA,CASTTGPLSNQPQHF,TGTGCCAGCACAACAGGGCCCTTGAGCAATCAGCCCCAGCATTTT